This TCR beta chain came from a study of CD8 T cells in ankylosing spondylitis. V lost 0 bases to trimming and J lost 0 bases, with 12 bases between them. CDR1 is DFQATT, CDR2 SNEGSKA, per germline (reference sequence). The CDR3 consists of 17 residues. TCRdb processed the 5' RACE reads anew with MiXCR; each CDR3 protein has one entry. The table includes a few hundred thousand distinct CDR3 sequences, under 25% detected once. The sequenced sample was blood, either unsorted or a sorted T cell fraction (not recorded which). The rearrangement uses TRBV20-1 and TRBJ2-6; D is possibly TRBD2 (6 bases). The sequence was collected from a female donor with ankylosing spondylitis or in good health (not recorded which). This CDR3 is CSARDSAGISGANVLTF. CDR3 coding DNA: TGCAGTGCTAGAGATAGTGCGGGAATCTCTGGGGCCAACGTCCTGACTTTC.